This entry is about one TCR beta chain. The record originates from a study of blood T cell repertoires in COVID-19. Study as a whole: The United States, Italy and Spain were the sources of the acute and convalescent COVID-19 samples. The analysed material was cDNA or gDNA that came from T cells, B-cell-depleted T cells, or PBMCs.

In Seattle, patients joined the study during active infection and were tracked longitudinally. Per the study methods: Using reference gene primer amplification, nucleated cell counts were estimated. Libraries were prepared by immunoSEQ multiplex PCR; TCRdb keeps only in-frame clonotypes and omits some of them. V, J and clone size were drawn from that table, and D and trimming were deduced from the DNA. The sample holds roughly 140,000 clones, roughly 85% seen once. Germline V CDR1 and CDR2: MNHEY, SMNVEV (reference sequence). This CDR3 spans 14 amino acids. Trimming stripped 8 bases from V and 0 bases from J, with 12 bases between.

This sequence was found in a woman aged 60 to 75 with COVID-19, enrolled during active disease. Sequencing input: peripheral blood. The chain is built from TRBV27 and TRBJ2-3; D not certain. CDR3 region: CASHHGGSTDTQYF. CDR3 nucleotides: TGTGCCAGCCATCACGGTGGTAGCACAGATACGCAGTATTTT.